These T cell receptor beta chains were read from a single sample in a study of blood T cell repertoires in COVID-19. TCRdb's copy holds only in-frame clones and misses some; the assay was immunoSEQ multiplex PCR. The sample shows 53,000 or so clones, around nine tenths of them seen only once. The sample was peripheral blood. The source of these receptors is an elderly man with acute or convalescent COVID-19. The CDR3 runs from the conserved cysteine through the conserved F or W. The order of the fields is V gene, clone size, D gene, J gene, CDR3 DNA, CDR3 protein. D genes are given only for firm matches. Clone size is stated in some rows and not others, as once, few, many or a class when expanded.

V: TRBV30
size: NA
D: TRBD1
J: TRBJ2-5
DNA: TGTGCCTGCCAGGGACAGGGAGTCTTAGGGACCCAGTACTTC
CDR3: CACQGQGVLGTQYF

V: TRBV30
size: NA
D: NA
J: TRBJ2-7
DNA: TGTGCCTGGAGTGTAGGGACACGACCCTACGAGCAGTACTTC
CDR3: CAWSVGTRPYEQYF

V: TRBV5-4
size: NA
D: NA
J: TRBJ2-1
DNA: TGTGCCAGCAGTAACAACCCACAAATCTCCTACAATGAGCAGTTCTTC
CDR3: CASSNNPQISYNEQFF

V: TRBV2
size: NA
D: NA
J: TRBJ2-7
DNA: TGTGCCAGCAGTCTCGACAACAATCCTGAGCAGTACTTC
CDR3: CASSLDNNPEQYF

V: TRBV5-4
size: NA
D: NA
J: TRBJ2-5
DNA: TGTGCCAGCAGCTTCTCACGCGGGGCACAAGAGACCCAGTACTTC
CDR3: CASSFSRGAQETQYF

V: TRBV18
size: once
D: TRBD1
J: TRBJ1-2
DNA: TGTGCCAGCTCACCCGGGCCGGACAGGTTCAATGGCTACACCTTC
CDR3: CASSPGPDRFNGYTF

V: TRBV6-7
size: NA
D: NA
J: TRBJ1-1
DNA: TGTGCCAGCAGAGACAGGAACACTGAAGCTTTCTTT
CDR3: CASRDRNTEAFF

V: TRBV6-6
size: NA
D: NA
J: TRBJ1-3
DNA: TGTGCCAGCAGCAGCGGTAGTCGGCGCCCTGGAAACACCATATATTTT
CDR3: CASSSGSRRPGNTIYF

V: TRBV3-1/TRBV3-2
size: few
D: TRBD1
J: TRBJ1-2
DNA: TGTGCCAGCAGCCCAGGGACAGATTATGGCTACACCTTC
CDR3: CASSPGTDYGYTF

V: TRBV30
size: NA
D: NA
J: TRBJ1-1
DNA: TGTGCCTGGAGGAGCGAAGCTTTCTTT
CDR3: CAWRSEAFF

V: TRBV7-3
size: NA
D: TRBD2
J: TRBJ2-1
DNA: TGTGCCAGCAGCCCTCGACTAGCGACCACATACAATGAGCAGTTCTTC
CDR3: CASSPRLATTYNEQFF

V: TRBV2
size: NA
D: TRBD1
J: TRBJ1-5
DNA: TGTGCCAGCAGTGAAGTTCGAGGACAGGGCAGGAATTTT
CDR3: CASSEVRGQGRNF

V: TRBV4-1
size: NA
D: NA
J: TRBJ1-5
DNA: TGCGCCAGCAGCCAAGAGGAATGGGGCCATCAGCCCCAGCATTTT
CDR3: CASSQEEWGHQPQHF

V: TRBV5-1
size: NA
D: TRBD1
J: TRBJ2-2
DNA: TGCGCCAGCAGCTCAATGACAGGGGACGGCACCGGGGAGCTGTTTTTT
CDR3: CASSSMTGDGTGELFF

V: TRBV2
size: NA
D: NA
J: TRBJ1-1
DNA: TGTGCCAGCACCAGAGTCAGGGTTAACACTGAAGCTTTCTTT
CDR3: CASTRVRVNTEAFF

V: TRBV4-1
size: NA
D: TRBD2
J: TRBJ2-1
DNA: TGCGCCAGCAGCCCGCGACTAGCGGGGGCCAATCCCTTCTCCTACAATGAGCAGTTCTTC
CDR3: CASSPRLAGANPFSYNEQFF

V: TRBV28
size: NA
D: TRBD1
J: TRBJ1-2
DNA: TGTGCCAGCACATTACAGGGGTACATAGTTGGTAACTATGGCTACACCTTC
CDR3: CASTLQGYIVGNYGYTF

V: TRBV5-6
size: NA
D: NA
J: TRBJ1-5
DNA: TGTGCCAGCAGCTCCTCGTTCGGGTACCAGGGGTATCAGCCCCAGCATTTT
CDR3: CASSSSFGYQGYQPQHF

V: TRBV5-1
size: NA
D: NA
J: TRBJ2-2
DNA: TGCGCCAGCAGCTTCAACTGGAACACCGGGGAGCTGTTTTTT
CDR3: CASSFNWNTGELFF

V: TRBV2
size: NA
D: TRBD1
J: TRBJ1-5
DNA: TGTGCCAGCAGGGGAGGGACAGGGGGCAATCAGCCCCAGCATTTT
CDR3: CASRGGTGGNQPQHF

V: TRBV29-1
size: few
D: TRBD1
J: TRBJ1-4
DNA: TGCAGCGTGCTGCCGCCGGGACAGGGAAATGAAAAACTGTTTTTT
CDR3: CSVLPPGQGNEKLFF

V: TRBV7-2
size: NA
D: TRBD2
J: TRBJ2-2
DNA: TGTGCCAGCAGCTTACTAGCGGGGCACACCGGGGAGCTGTTTTTT
CDR3: CASSLLAGHTGELFF

V: TRBV2
size: NA
D: TRBD1
J: TRBJ2-2
DNA: TGTGCCAGCCTAAGGGACAGGGGTACCGGGGAGCTGTTTTTT
CDR3: CASLRDRGTGELFF

V: TRBV4-1
size: NA
D: NA
J: TRBJ1-3
DNA: TGCGCCAGCAGCGCGTTGACCGGGATCGGGAGCTCTGGAAACACCATATATTTT
CDR3: CASSALTGIGSSGNTIYF

V: TRBV7-6
size: few
D: NA
J: TRBJ1-1
DNA: TGTGCCAGCATCCAGGGCAACCCCATAGAGAACACTGAAGCTTTCTTT
CDR3: CASIQGNPIENTEAFF

V: TRBV6-5
size: NA
D: TRBD1
J: TRBJ2-2
DNA: TGTGCCAGCTGGGGACAGGGATTACAATGGGAGCTGTTTTTT
CDR3: CASWGQGLQWELFF

V: TRBV19
size: few
D: NA
J: TRBJ2-2
DNA: TGTGCCAGCACGGGGTGGGGGCTCCCGGCTAACACCGGGGAGCTGTTTTTT
CDR3: CASTGWGLPANTGELFF

V: TRBV27
size: NA
D: TRBD1
J: TRBJ1-4
DNA: TGTGCCAGCAGTGGGGGACAGGGCTATGAAAAACTGTTTTTT
CDR3: CASSGGQGYEKLFF

V: TRBV5-1
size: once
D: TRBD1
J: TRBJ1-6
DNA: TGCGCCAGCAGCTTGGGGGACAGGGGCTCCTATAATTCACCCCTCCACTTT
CDR3: CASSLGDRGSYNSPLHF

V: TRBV5-6
size: NA
D: NA
J: TRBJ1-2
DNA: TGTGCCAGCAGCTTGTTAGACGGACTATTGAAAGGCTACACCTTC
CDR3: CASSLLDGLLKGYTF

V: TRBV2
size: NA
D: TRBD1
J: TRBJ2-1
DNA: TGTGCCAGCAGCCAGACAGGGTCCTACAATGAGCAGTTCTTC
CDR3: CASSQTGSYNEQFF

V: TRBV19
size: NA
D: TRBD1
J: TRBJ1-1
DNA: TGTGCCAGTAACCACTTCACAGGGGATACTGAAGCTTTCTTT
CDR3: CASNHFTGDTEAFF

V: TRBV14
size: NA
D: TRBD2
J: TRBJ2-1
DNA: TGTGCCAGCAGCCGTAGCCTCGGACTAGCGCCATGGGTTGATTCCTACAATGAGCAGTTCTTC
CDR3: CASSRSLGLAPWVDSYNEQFF

V: TRBV2
size: NA
D: TRBD1
J: TRBJ1-2
DNA: TGTGCCAGCAGTGAAAGGGGACAGGGAGGCTATGGCTACACCTTC
CDR3: CASSERGQGGYGYTF

V: TRBV5-1
size: NA
D: NA
J: TRBJ2-3
DNA: TGCGCCAGCAGCCTGGACGGGCAGGGCGGCCCAGATACGCAGTATTTT
CDR3: CASSLDGQGGPDTQYF

V: TRBV19
size: NA
D: NA
J: TRBJ1-2
DNA: TGTGCCAGTAGTACGGACACGGAGTATGGCTACACCTTC
CDR3: CASSTDTEYGYTF

V: TRBV14
size: NA
D: NA
J: TRBJ2-7
DNA: TGTGCCAGCAGCCAAGGTCAGATTCCCTACGAGCAGTACTTC
CDR3: CASSQGQIPYEQYF

V: TRBV29-1
size: NA
D: TRBD1
J: TRBJ2-4
DNA: TGCAGCGTCGGACAGGTTGGAGCCAAAAACATTCAGTACTTC
CDR3: CSVGQVGAKNIQYF

V: TRBV7-2
size: once
D: NA
J: TRBJ2-3
DNA: TGTGCCAGCCTCCTAACAGGTGCTAGCACAGATACGCAGTATTTT
CDR3: CASLLTGASTDTQYF

V: TRBV29-1
size: NA
D: NA
J: TRBJ1-2
DNA: TGCAGCGTGGGAGGGGATGGCTACACCTTC
CDR3: CSVGGDGYTF

V: TRBV18
size: once
D: NA
J: TRBJ1-5
DNA: TGTGCCAGCTCACCCCGGGGGGGACGCAATCAGCCCCAGCATTTT
CDR3: CASSPRGGRNQPQHF

V: TRBV18
size: NA
D: NA
J: TRBJ1-1
DNA: TGTGCCAGCTCCCCATCCGCCCAGGGGCGAAACACTGAAGCTTTCTTT
CDR3: CASSPSAQGRNTEAFF

V: TRBV11-2
size: NA
D: TRBD1
J: TRBJ1-4
DNA: TGTGCCAGCAGCCCCGGGACAGGCGGTGAAAAACTGTTTTTT
CDR3: CASSPGTGGEKLFF